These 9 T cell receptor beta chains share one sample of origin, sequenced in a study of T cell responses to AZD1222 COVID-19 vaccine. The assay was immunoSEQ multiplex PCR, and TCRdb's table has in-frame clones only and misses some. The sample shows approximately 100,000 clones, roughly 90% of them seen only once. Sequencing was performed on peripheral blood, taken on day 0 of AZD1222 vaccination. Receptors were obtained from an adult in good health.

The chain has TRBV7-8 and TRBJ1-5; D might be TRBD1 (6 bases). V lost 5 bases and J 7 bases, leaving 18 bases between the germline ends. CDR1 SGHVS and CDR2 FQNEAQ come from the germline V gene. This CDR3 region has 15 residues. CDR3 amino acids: CASSRGHSSGQPQHF. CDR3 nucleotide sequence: TGTGCCAGCAGCAGGGGACACTCCTCAGGGCAGCCCCAGCATTTT.

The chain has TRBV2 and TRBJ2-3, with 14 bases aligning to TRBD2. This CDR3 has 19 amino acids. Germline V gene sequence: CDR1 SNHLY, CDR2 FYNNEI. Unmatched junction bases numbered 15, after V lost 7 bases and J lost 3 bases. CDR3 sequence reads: CASNLRRLAGGPGTDTQYF. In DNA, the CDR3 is TGTGCCAGCAATTTGAGAAGACTAGCGGGGGGGCCAGGAACAGATACGCAGTATTTT. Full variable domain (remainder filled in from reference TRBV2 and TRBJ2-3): EPEVTQTPSHQVTQMGQEVILRCVPISNHLYFYWYRQILGQKVEFLVSFYNNEISEKSEIFDDQFSVERPDGSNFTLKIRSTKLEDSAMYFCASNLRRLAGGPGTDTQYFGPGTRLTVL.

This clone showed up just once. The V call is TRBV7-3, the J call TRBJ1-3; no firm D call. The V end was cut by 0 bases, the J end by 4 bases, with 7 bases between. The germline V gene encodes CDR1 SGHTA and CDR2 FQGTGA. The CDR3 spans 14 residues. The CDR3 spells CASSLTGVGNTIYF. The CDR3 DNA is TGTGCCAGCAGCTTAACGGGAGTGGGAAACACCATATATTTT. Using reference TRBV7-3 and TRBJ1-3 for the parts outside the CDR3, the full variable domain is GAGVSQTPSNKVTEKGKYVELRCDPISGHTALYWYRQSLGQGPEFLIYFQGTGAADDSGLPNDRFFAVRPEGSVSTLKIQRTERGDSAVYLCASSLTGVGNTIYFGEGSWLTVV.

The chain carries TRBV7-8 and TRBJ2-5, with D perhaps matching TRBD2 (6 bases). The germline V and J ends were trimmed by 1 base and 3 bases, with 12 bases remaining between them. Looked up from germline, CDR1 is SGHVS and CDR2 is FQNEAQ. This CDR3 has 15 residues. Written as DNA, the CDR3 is TGTGCCAGCAGCTTAGTGGGGGGAGCCGAAGAGACCCAGTACTTC. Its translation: CASSLVGGAEETQYF.

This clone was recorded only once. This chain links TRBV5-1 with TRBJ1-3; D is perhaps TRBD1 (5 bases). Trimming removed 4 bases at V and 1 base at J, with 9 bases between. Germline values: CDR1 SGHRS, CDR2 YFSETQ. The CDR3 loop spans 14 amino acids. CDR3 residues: CASSPQGSGNTIYF. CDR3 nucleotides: TGCGCCAGCAGCCCGCAGGGTTCTGGAAACACCATATATTTT.

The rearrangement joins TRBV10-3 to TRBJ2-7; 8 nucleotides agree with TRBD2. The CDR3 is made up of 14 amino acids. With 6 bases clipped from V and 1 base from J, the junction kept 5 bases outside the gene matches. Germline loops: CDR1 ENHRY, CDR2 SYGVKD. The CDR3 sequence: CAISPGTSSYEQYF. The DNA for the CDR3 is TGTGCCATCAGCCCCGGGACTAGTTCCTACGAGCAGTACTTC.

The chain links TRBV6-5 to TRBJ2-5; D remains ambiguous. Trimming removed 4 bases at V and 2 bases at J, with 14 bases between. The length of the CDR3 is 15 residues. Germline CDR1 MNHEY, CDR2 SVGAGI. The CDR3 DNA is TGTGCCAGCAGTTCACGAATGGCTTTTCAAGAGACCCAGTACTTC. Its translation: CASSSRMAFQETQYF.

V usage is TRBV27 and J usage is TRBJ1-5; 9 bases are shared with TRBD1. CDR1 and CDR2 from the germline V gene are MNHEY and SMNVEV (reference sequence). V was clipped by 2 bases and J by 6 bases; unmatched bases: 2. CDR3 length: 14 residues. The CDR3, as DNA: TGTGCCAGCAGTTTAGGACAGGGGACTCAGCCCCAGCATTTT. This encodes CASSLGQGTQPQHF.

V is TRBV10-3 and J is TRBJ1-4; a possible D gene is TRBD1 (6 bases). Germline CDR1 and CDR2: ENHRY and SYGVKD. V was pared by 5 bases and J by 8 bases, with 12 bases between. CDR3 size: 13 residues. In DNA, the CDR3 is TGTGCCATCAGTCGACAGGTTACAGAAAAACTGTTTTTT. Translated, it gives CAISRQVTEKLFF.